Described below is a single T cell receptor beta chain sequence and its context. The sample originates from a study of T cell changes during pregnancy in multiple sclerosis. TCRdb's table, derived via immunoSEQ multiplex PCR, lists solely in-frame clones and lacks some. The table includes 70,000 to 95,000 clones, around 93% detected once. The sequence was collected from a female donor with multiple sclerosis, enrolled in a pregnancy study. The sample here was peripheral blood, taken in the second trimester of pregnancy.

CDR3 protein: CASSPAGGSKDTQYF. The CDR3 coding sequence is TGTGCCAGCAGTCCCGCGGGGGGAAGTAAAGATACGCAGTATTTT. The rearrangement links TRBV6-6 to TRBJ2-3; 8 bases line up with TRBD2. Germline CDR1 and CDR2: MNHNY and SVGAGI (reference sequence). Unmatched junction bases numbered 9, after V lost 5 bases and J lost 5 bases. CDR3 length: 15 residues.